The T cell receptor beta chain under discussion was sequenced for a study of cytomegalovirus exposure and HLA in healthy donors. The PCR used 60 Vbeta and 13 Jbeta primers. Some clones are missing from TCRdb's copy, which holds only in-frame ones; the method was immunoSEQ multiplex PCR. The profile shows around 62,000 clones, roughly 80% of them singletons. This clone was detected only a few times. The target antigen is unknown. The CDR3 sequence is 15 residues long. Germline V gene data show CDR1 as MNHNS and CDR2 as SASEGT. V lost 7 bases and J 7 bases, leaving 23 bases between the germline ends. Whole-study findings and limits: Later analysis associated a missense DCLRE1C variant with TCR beta V- and J-gene trimming.

This receptor was taken from a woman aged 25-40 years in good health and CMV-seronegative. The sequenced material came from PBMCs. This sequence joins TRBV6-1 and TRBJ2-7; the D gene is possibly TRBD1 (8 bases). In DNA form, the CDR3 reads TGTGCCAGCACCACCCATAGACAGGGGAGGGATGAGCAGTACTTC. Amino acids: CASTTHRQGRDEQYF.